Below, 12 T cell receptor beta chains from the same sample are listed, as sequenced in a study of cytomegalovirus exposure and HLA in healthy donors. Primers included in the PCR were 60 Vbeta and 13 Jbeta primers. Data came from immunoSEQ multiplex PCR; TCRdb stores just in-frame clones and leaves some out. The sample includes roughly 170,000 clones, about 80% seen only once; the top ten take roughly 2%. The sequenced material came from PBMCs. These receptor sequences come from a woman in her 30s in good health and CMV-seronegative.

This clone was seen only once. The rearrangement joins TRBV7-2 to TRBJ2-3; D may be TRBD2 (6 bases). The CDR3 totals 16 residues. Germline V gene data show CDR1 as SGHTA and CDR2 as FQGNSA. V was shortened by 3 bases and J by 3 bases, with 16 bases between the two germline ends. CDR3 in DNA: TGTGCCAGCAGCTTCCTTGGACTGGAGGGGACAGATACGCAGTATTTT. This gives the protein CASSFLGLEGTDTQYF.

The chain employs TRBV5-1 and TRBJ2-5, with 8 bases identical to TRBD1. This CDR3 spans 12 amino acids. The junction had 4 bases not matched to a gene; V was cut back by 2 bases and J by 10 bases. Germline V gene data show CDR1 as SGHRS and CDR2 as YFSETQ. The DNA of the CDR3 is TGCGCCAGCAGCTTTGGACAGGGAGACCAGTACTTC. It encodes CASSFGQGDQYF. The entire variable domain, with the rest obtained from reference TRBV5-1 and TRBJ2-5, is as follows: KAGVTQTPRYLIKTRGQQVTLSCSPISGHRSVSWYQQTPGQGLQFLFEYFSETQRNKGNFPGRFSGRQFSNSRSEMNVSTLELGDSALYLCASSFGQGDQYFGPGTRLLVL.

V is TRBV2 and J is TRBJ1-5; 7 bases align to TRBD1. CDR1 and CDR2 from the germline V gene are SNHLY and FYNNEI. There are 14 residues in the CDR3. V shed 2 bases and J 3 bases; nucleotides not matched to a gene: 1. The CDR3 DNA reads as TGTGCCAGCAGTGAAACAGGGGACAATCAGCCCCAGCATTTT. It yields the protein CASSETGDNQPQHF.

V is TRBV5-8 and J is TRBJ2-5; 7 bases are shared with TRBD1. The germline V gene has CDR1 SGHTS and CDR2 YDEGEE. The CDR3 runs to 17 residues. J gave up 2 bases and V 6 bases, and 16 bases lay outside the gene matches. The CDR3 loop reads CASTLLLGQMGQETQYF. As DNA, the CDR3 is TGTGCCAGCACCCTACTCCTGGGACAGATGGGGCAAGAGACCCAGTACTTC. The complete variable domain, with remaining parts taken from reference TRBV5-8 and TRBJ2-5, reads EAGVTQSPTHLIKTRGQQATLRCSPISGHTSVYWYQQALGLGLQFLLWYDEGEERNRGNFPPRFSGRQFPNYSSELNVNALELEDSALYLCASTLLLGQMGQETQYFGPGTRLLVL.

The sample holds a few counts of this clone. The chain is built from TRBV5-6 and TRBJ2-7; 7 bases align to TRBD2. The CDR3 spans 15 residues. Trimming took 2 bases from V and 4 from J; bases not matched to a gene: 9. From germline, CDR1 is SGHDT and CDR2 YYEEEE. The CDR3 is CASSLGTSGKYEQYF. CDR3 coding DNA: TGTGCCAGCAGCTTAGGAACGAGCGGGAAGTACGAGCAGTACTTC.

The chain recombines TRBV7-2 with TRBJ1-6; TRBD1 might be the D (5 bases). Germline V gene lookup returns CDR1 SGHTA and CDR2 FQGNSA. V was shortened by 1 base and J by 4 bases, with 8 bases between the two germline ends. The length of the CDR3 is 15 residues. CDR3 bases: TGTGCCAGCAGCTTAGGTCCAGGGTATAATTCACCCCTCCACTTT. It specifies CASSLGPGYNSPLHF.

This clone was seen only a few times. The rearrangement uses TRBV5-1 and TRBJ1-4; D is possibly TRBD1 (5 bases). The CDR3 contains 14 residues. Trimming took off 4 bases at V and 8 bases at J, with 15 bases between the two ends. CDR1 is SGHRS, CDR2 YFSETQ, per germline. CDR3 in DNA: TGCGCCAGCAGCCCGGGGGTAGCGGGGGAAAAACTGTTTTTT. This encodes CASSPGVAGEKLFF.

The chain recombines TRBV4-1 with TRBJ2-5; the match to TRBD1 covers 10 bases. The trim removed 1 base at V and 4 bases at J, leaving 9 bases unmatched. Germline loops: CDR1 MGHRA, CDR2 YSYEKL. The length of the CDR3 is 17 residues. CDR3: CASSQVLTGGWGETQYF. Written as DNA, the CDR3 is TGCGCCAGCAGCCAAGTGCTGACAGGGGGCTGGGGAGAGACCCAGTACTTC.

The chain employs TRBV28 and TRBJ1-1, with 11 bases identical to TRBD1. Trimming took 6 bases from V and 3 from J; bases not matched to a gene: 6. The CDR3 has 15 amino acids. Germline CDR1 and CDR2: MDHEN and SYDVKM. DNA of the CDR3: TGTGCCAGCAGACCGGGACAGGGGGGAGACACTGAAGCTTTCTTT. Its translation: CASRPGQGGDTEAFF. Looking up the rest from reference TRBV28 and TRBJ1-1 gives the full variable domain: DVKVTQSSRYLVKRTGEKVFLECVQDMDHENMFWYRQDPGLGLRLIYFSYDVKMKEKGDIPEGYSVSREKKERFSLILESASTNQTSMYLCASRPGQGGDTEAFFGQGTRLTVV.

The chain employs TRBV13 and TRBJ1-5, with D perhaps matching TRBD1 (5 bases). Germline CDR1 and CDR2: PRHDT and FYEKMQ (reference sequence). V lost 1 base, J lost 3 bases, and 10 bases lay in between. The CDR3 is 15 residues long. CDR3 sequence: CASSLAGVPNQPQHF. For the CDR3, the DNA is TGTGCCAGCAGCTTAGCGGGGGTCCCCAATCAGCCCCAGCATTTT.

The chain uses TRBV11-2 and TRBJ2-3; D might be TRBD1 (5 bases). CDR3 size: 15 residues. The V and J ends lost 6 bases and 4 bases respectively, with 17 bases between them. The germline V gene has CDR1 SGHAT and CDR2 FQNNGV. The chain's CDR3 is CASRLGAGLADTQYF. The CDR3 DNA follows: TGTGCCAGCAGGCTAGGGGCAGGGTTGGCAGATACGCAGTATTTT.

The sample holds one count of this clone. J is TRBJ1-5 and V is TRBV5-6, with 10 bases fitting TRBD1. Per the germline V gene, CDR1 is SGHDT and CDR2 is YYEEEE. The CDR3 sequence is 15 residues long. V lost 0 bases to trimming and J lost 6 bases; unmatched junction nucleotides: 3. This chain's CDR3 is CASSLGQGAGQPQHF. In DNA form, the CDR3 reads TGTGCCAGCAGCTTGGGACAGGGGGCCGGTCAGCCCCAGCATTTT.